One sample yielded the 18 T cell receptor beta chains listed below, sequenced in a study of cytomegalovirus exposure and HLA in healthy donors. 60 Vbeta and 13 Jbeta primers were used in PCR. TCRdb's table, derived via immunoSEQ multiplex PCR, lists solely in-frame clones and lacks some. Of about 110,000 clones in the sample, roughly 80% were seen once. Sequenced input: PBMCs. All receptors derive from a female donor in good health and CMV-seropositive.

The rearrangement joins TRBV4-1 to TRBJ1-2; D gene unclear. The CDR3 loop spans 14 amino acids. In germline, CDR1 is MGHRA, CDR2 YSYEKL. V was shortened by 4 bases and J by 0 bases, with 9 bases between the two germline ends. DNA for the CDR3: TGCGCCAGCAGCCGCCCCGGGACTAACTATGGCTACACCTTC. Its protein product is CASSRPGTNYGYTF.

This chain uses TRBV7-3 with TRBJ2-3; TRBD2 aligns across 15 bases. Germline V CDR1 and CDR2: SGHTA, FQGTGA. V shed 5 bases and J 3 bases; nucleotides not matched to a gene: 3. The CDR3 runs 16 residues. The CDR3 DNA reads as TGTGCCAGCAGCACCGGGACTAGCGGGAGGACAGATACGCAGTATTTT. It encodes CASSTGTSGRTDTQYF.

This clone has only a few counts. This rearrangement joins TRBV19 to TRBJ1-6; the D gene is possibly TRBD1 (6 bases). Trimming cost V 5 bases and J 7 bases, with 15 bases left between them. Germline V gene sequence: CDR1 LNHDA, CDR2 SQIVND (reference sequence). The CDR3 runs to 15 residues. The CDR3 nucleotides are TGTGCCAGTAGTCCCCTGGACAGAACCAATTCACCCCTCCACTTT. This codes for CASSPLDRTNSPLHF.

This clone appeared once. The rearrangement links TRBV6-5 to TRBJ2-7, with TRBD1 matching 7 bases. There are 13 residues in the CDR3. Per germline, CDR1 MNHEY and CDR2 SVGAGI. V lost 4 bases and J lost 4; bases outside the gene matches: 4. The CDR3 region is CASSSTGVYEQYF. DNA for the CDR3: TGTGCCAGCAGTTCCACAGGGGTGTACGAGCAGTACTTC.

The chain couples TRBV19 to TRBJ2-1; 10 nucleotides match TRBD2. V trimming: 5 bases; J trimming: 6 bases; junction bases outside the gene matches: 13. Germline values: CDR1 LNHDA, CDR2 SQIVND (reference sequence). This CDR3 comprises 17 residues. The CDR3, as DNA: TGTGCCAGTAGTCCGGGGGGGAGCGGGAGGGCCTTCAATGAGCAGTTCTTC. Translation gives CASSPGGSGRAFNEQFF. The whole variable domain, filled in from reference TRBV19 and TRBJ2-1, reads DGGITQSPKYLFRKEGQNVTLSCEQNLNHDAMYWYRQDPGQGLRLIYYSQIVNDFQKGDIAEGYSVSREKKESFPLTVTSAQKNPTAFYLCASSPGGSGRAFNEQFFGPGTRLTVL.

This clone was seen a single time. The J gene is TRBJ2-1, the V gene TRBV27; the match to TRBD1 covers 12 bases. CDR1 and CDR2 (germline): MNHEY, SMNVEV (reference sequence). This CDR3 spans 15 amino acids. Trimming cost V 10 bases and J 12 bases; bases outside gene matches: 16. The CDR3 DNA reads TGTGCCACCTCGGGACAGGGGGCGCCTGGGCCGCGGCAGTTCTTC. This gives the protein CATSGQGAPGPRQFF.

The rearrangement links TRBV7-9 to TRBJ2-5; D uncertain. From germline, CDR1 is SEHNR and CDR2 FQNEAQ (reference sequence). The germline V and J ends were trimmed by 1 base and 0 bases, with 12 bases remaining between them. CDR3 size: 16 residues. CDR3 nucleotides: TGTGCCAGCAGCTTAGGATCCAACTCCCACCAAGAGACCCAGTACTTC. Protein product: CASSLGSNSHQETQYF.

This clone was observed a handful of times. This chain joins TRBV5-4 and TRBJ2-5; 7 positions match TRBD2. The V and J ends lost 4 bases and 4 bases, in that order; junction bases with no gene match: 16. Germline CDR1 is SGHNT and CDR2 is YYREEE (reference sequence). CDR3 length: 17 amino acids. The CDR3 is CASSPDMFRGVGETQYF. CDR3 DNA: TGTGCCAGCAGCCCAGACATGTTCCGGGGGGTAGGAGAGACCCAGTACTTC.

The chain is built from TRBV29-1 and TRBJ1-1, with D possibly matching TRBD1 (6 bases). Between the trimmed V and J ends, which lost 4 bases and 0 bases, there was a span of 9 bases. In germline, CDR1 is SQVTM, CDR2 ANQGSEA. The CDR3 is 13 amino acids. In nucleotides, the CDR3 is TGCAGCGTTGTGGGGGCAGTGAACACTGAAGCTTTCTTT. Its translation is CSVVGAVNTEAFF.

This chain uses TRBV9 with TRBJ1-3, with TRBD1 as a possible D gene (6 bases). V was shortened by 0 bases and J by 0 bases, with 16 bases between the two germline ends. The CDR3 has 18 residues. The V gene's germline CDR1 is SGDLS and CDR2 YYNGEE. In DNA, the CDR3 is TGTGCCAGCAGCGTAGACTGGACAGACATGAGCTCTGGAAACACCATATATTTT. This translates into CASSVDWTDMSSGNTIYF. Complete variable domain (other parts from reference TRBV9 and TRBJ1-3): DSGVTQTPKHLITATGQRVTLRCSPRSGDLSVYWYQQSLDQGLQFLIQYYNGEERAKGNILERFSAQQFPDLHSELNLSSLELGDSALYFCASSVDWTDMSSGNTIYFGEGSWLTVV.

J is TRBJ2-7 and V is TRBV2, with 9 bases aligning to TRBD2. J was trimmed by 6 bases and V by 1 base; bases with no gene match: 4. Germline lookup yields CDR1 SNHLY and CDR2 FYNNEI. The CDR3 loop spans 14 amino acids. This chain's CDR3 is CASSEGRSGGEQYF. In DNA, the CDR3 is TGTGCCAGCAGTGAAGGGCGTAGCGGGGGCGAGCAGTACTTC.

This sequence joins TRBV4-1 and TRBJ2-5, with D possibly being TRBD2 (6 bases). The CDR3 has 16 amino acids. V shed 0 bases and J shed 5 bases, with 16 bases lying between them. Germline V gives CDR1 MGHRA, CDR2 YSYEKL. CDR3 DNA sequence: TGCGCCAGCAGCCAAGATCCTCCGGGACTCAGGGAGACCCAGTACTTC. It is translated as CASSQDPPGLRETQYF.

The J gene is TRBJ2-3, the V gene TRBV5-1, with TRBD1 matching over 7 bases. V trimming: 1 base; J trimming: 6 bases; junction bases outside the gene matches: 8. The CDR3 loop spans 15 amino acids. Germline lookup yields CDR1 SGHRS and CDR2 YFSETQ. CDR3 loop: CASSLSIGGGDTQYF. The DNA of the CDR3 is TGCGCCAGCAGCTTGTCAATAGGGGGCGGGGATACGCAGTATTTT.

The J gene is TRBJ2-7, the V gene TRBV5-5; D might be TRBD2 (6 bases). This CDR3 contains 15 residues. Per germline, CDR1 SGHKS and CDR2 YYEKEE (reference sequence). V was shortened by 0 bases and J by 4 bases, with 14 bases between the two germline ends. CDR3 DNA: TGTGCCAGCAGCTTGGCCTCCGGCGGGACTTACGAGCAGTACTTC. Translating gives CASSLASGGTYEQYF. The whole variable domain, remainder taken from reference TRBV5-5 and TRBJ2-7, is DAGVTQSPTHLIKTRGQQVTLRCSPISGHKSVSWYQQVLGQGPQFIFQYYEKEERGRGNFPDRFSARQFPNYSSELNVNALLLGDSALYLCASSLASGGTYEQYFGPGTRLTVT.

This clone was counted between two and nine times. The chain recombines TRBV4-1 with TRBJ1-1, with 12 positions matching TRBD1. Germline V lookup: CDR1 MGHRA, CDR2 YSYEKL. The CDR3 contains 19 residues. V dropped 2 bases and J dropped 1; count of bases not matched to a gene: 11. The CDR3 DNA reads TGCGCCAGCAGCCAACCCACCCGGGACAGGGGGCGAAAGAACACTGAAGCTTTCTTT. Protein: CASSQPTRDRGRKNTEAFF.

This chain joins TRBV6-6 and TRBJ1-2, with TRBD1 matching over 10 bases. V lost 0 bases, J lost 2 bases, and 0 bases stayed unmatched. CDR3 size: 15 residues. In germline, CDR1 is MNHNY, CDR2 SVGAGI (reference sequence). As DNA, the CDR3 is TGTGCCAGCAGTTACTCGGGACAGGGGAACTATGGCTACACCTTC. Translated, it gives CASSYSGQGNYGYTF.

V gene TRBV14 combines with J gene TRBJ2-7; D ambiguous. V was clipped by 0 bases and J by 0 bases, with 9 bases between them. Germline-derived CDR1 and CDR2 are SGHDN and FVKESK. The CDR3 extends over 15 amino acids. The CDR3 DNA follows: TGTGCCAGCAGCCAAGACCCAGCGAGCTCCTACGAGCAGTACTTC. This encodes CASSQDPASSYEQYF.

This chain uses TRBV7-3 with TRBJ1-1; the D gene is possibly TRBD1 (6 bases). This CDR3 spans 15 amino acids. Between the trimmed V and J ends, which lost 3 bases and 9 bases, there was a span of 20 bases. Germline values: CDR1 SGHTA, CDR2 FQGTGA. CDR3 protein: CASSLDRDSRVQAFF. The CDR3 DNA follows: TGTGCCAGCAGCTTGGACAGAGATAGCAGGGTGCAAGCTTTCTTT.